The 20 T cell receptor beta chains given below trace back to one sample, sequenced in a study of blood T cell repertoires in COVID-19. Sequenced by immunoSEQ multiplex PCR; TCRdb stores in-frame clones only, minus some. The sample contains fewer than 50,000 clones, approximately 87% of which appear only once. Input material: peripheral blood. The receptors derive from a human donor in a cohort sampled during active COVID-19.

J is TRBJ1-2 and V is TRBV4-3; 7 nucleotides line up with TRBD1. CDR3 length: 15 residues. V shed 4 bases, J shed 6 bases, and the junction held 11 bases outside the gene matches. The germline gives CDR1 LGHNA, CDR2 YSLEER. CDR3 nucleotides: TGCGCCAGCAGCCCTACAGGGGCTGAAGTGGATGGCTACACCTTC. Residues: CASSPTGAEVDGYTF.

The J gene is TRBJ1-2, the V gene TRBV20-1, with TRBD1 matching 8 bases. Germline lookup yields CDR1 DFQATT and CDR2 SNEGSKA (reference sequence). The length of the CDR3 is 14 residues. Germline trimming cut 3 bases from V and 7 bases from J; bases unmatched to any gene: 10. DNA of the CDR3: TGCAGTGCTAGTTCACCAGGGGGCGCGAGTGGCTACACCTTC. Translating gives CSASSPGGASGYTF.

The rearrangement links TRBV5-4 to TRBJ1-1, with D possibly TRBD1 on 5 matching bases. Germline assignment: CDR1 SGHNT and CDR2 YYREEE (reference sequence). The CDR3 consists of 13 residues. V gave up 4 bases and J gave up 9 bases, with 16 bases separating them. The CDR3 reads CASSLDRTPKAFF. The CDR3 region has the DNA TGTGCCAGCAGCCTTGACCGGACACCTAAAGCTTTCTTT.

This chain connects TRBV29-1 to TRBJ1-5; D is possibly TRBD1 (6 bases). This CDR3 is 14 amino acids long. V was shortened by 6 bases and J by 0 bases, with 12 bases between the two germline ends. Germline V CDR1 and CDR2: SQVTM, ANQGSEA. Here the CDR3 DNA reads TGCAGCGTCCCGGCGGGGGCTAGCAATCAGCCCCAGCATTTT. Protein sequence: CSVPAGASNQPQHF.

The chain has TRBV19 and TRBJ1-5, with no clear D. V gave up 0 bases and J gave up 2 bases, with 5 bases separating them. Germline V gives CDR1 LNHDA, CDR2 SQIVND (reference sequence). The CDR3 is 14 amino acids. CDR3 sequence (DNA): TGTGCCAGTAGTATAGAAGCGGGCAATCAGCCCCAGCATTTT. Translating it yields CASSIEAGNQPQHF.

This clone was seen a few times. The chain has TRBV28 and TRBJ2-6; tentative D call: TRBD1 (6 bases). Germline CDR1 is MDHEN and CDR2 is SYDVKM. V lost 4 bases, J lost 1 base, and 11 bases lay in between. The CDR3 consists of 16 residues. CDR3 residues: CASSYPRGSGANVLTF. CDR3 nucleotide sequence: TGTGCCAGCAGTTACCCCAGGGGATCTGGGGCCAACGTCCTGACTTTC.

The J gene is TRBJ2-7, the V gene TRBV21-1; the table's D call TRBD2 went unverified against the DNA. TRBV21-1 is labeled a pseudogene. The CDR3 runs 11 residues. CDR3 amino acids: CASSKRGEQYF. In DNA form, the CDR3 reads TGTGCCAGCAGCAAACGGGGCGAGCAGTACTTC.

With regard to this clone: Other DNA sequences from this sample encode an identical CDR3 as well. This rearrangement joins TRBV6-5 to TRBJ1-2; maybe TRBD1 (5 bases). The V gene's germline CDR1 is MNHEY and CDR2 SVGAGI. The CDR3 length is 12 residues. The ends were cut back, 3 bases at V and 8 bases at J, with 10 bases in the middle. CDR3: CASSYRGYGYTF. The CDR3 coding sequence is TGTGCCAGCAGTTATCGGGGGTACGGCTACACCTTC.

This chain connects TRBV7-2 to TRBJ1-2; 7 nucleotides align to TRBD1. The CDR3 has 14 amino acids. V dropped 5 bases and J dropped 2; count of bases not matched to a gene: 5. Looked up from germline, CDR1 is SGHTA and CDR2 is FQGNSA. CDR3 residues: CASSRPTGNYGYTF. CDR3 nucleotide sequence: TGTGCCAGCAGCAGACCGACAGGGAACTATGGCTACACCTTC. The complete variable domain, with remaining parts taken from reference TRBV7-2 and TRBJ1-2, reads GAGVSQSPSNKVTEKGKDVELRCDPISGHTALYWYRQSLGQGLEFLIYFQGNSAPDKSGLPSDRFSAERTGGSVSTLTIQRTQQEDSAVYLCASSRPTGNYGYTFGSGTRLTVV.

This rearrangement joins TRBV30 to TRBJ2-2, with unresolved D. Germline lookup yields CDR1 GTSNPN and CDR2 SVGIG (reference sequence). The V and J ends lost 2 bases and 3 bases respectively, with 16 bases between them. CDR3 length equals 16 residues. In DNA, the CDR3 is TGTGCCTGGAGTCGGGTTTTTATCCGGGACACCGGGGAGCTGTTTTTT. Translated, it gives CAWSRVFIRDTGELFF.

The V gene is TRBV27, the J gene TRBJ1-1; D is possibly TRBD1 (5 bases). The CDR3 has 12 residues. Trimming shortened V by 4 bases and J by 11 bases, and 14 bases separated the two germline ends. Germline V CDR1 and CDR2: MNHEY, SMNVEV (reference sequence). The CDR3 protein is CASSSPGGRAFF. Here the CDR3 DNA reads TGTGCCAGCAGTTCCCCCGGGGGAAGGGCTTTCTTT.

The chain employs TRBV5-1 and TRBJ2-7; TRBD1 matches at 8 bases. Trimming took 4 bases from V and 4 from J; bases not matched to a gene: 7. Germline V CDR1 and CDR2: SGHRS, YFSETQ. There are 14 residues in the CDR3. Here the CDR3 reads CASSPGTGTYEQYF. DNA of the CDR3: TGCGCCAGCAGCCCCGGGACAGGTACTTACGAGCAGTACTTC.

This chain uses TRBV3-1 (or the pseudogene TRBV3-2) with TRBJ2-6, with 8 bases identical to TRBD1. CDR1 LGHDT and CDR2 YNNKEL come from the germline V gene (reference sequence). CDR3 length: 17 amino acids. V was clipped by 3 bases and J by 2 bases; unmatched bases: 6. The CDR3 here is CASSQGQVRPGANVLTF. CDR3 coding DNA: TGTGCCAGCAGCCAGGGACAGGTCCGGCCTGGGGCCAACGTCCTGACTTTC.

The chain links TRBV5-6 to TRBJ2-7, with 14 bases matching TRBD2. CDR1 and CDR2 from the germline V gene are SGHDT and YYEEEE. The CDR3 contains 16 residues. The junction had 9 bases not matched to a gene; V was cut back by 4 bases and J by 6 bases. CDR3 residues: CASSTGLAGAVGEQYF. The CDR3 coding sequence is TGTGCCAGCAGCACGGGACTAGCGGGGGCGGTGGGCGAGCAGTACTTC.

The chain is built from TRBV16 and TRBJ1-1; 7 bases agree with TRBD1. The CDR3 spans 13 residues. V trimming: 6 bases; J trimming: 1 base; junction bases outside the gene matches: 2. CDR1 is KGHSY, CDR2 FQNENV, per germline. The CDR3: CASRHRGNTEAFF. For the CDR3, the DNA is TGTGCCAGCAGGCACAGGGGGAACACTGAAGCTTTCTTT.

The chain couples TRBV27 to TRBJ2-7, with 11 bases lining up with TRBD2. The J segment lost 7 bases and the V segment lost 3 bases, leaving 5 bases of the junction unmatched. Germline CDR1 and CDR2: MNHEY and SMNVEV (reference sequence). The CDR3 length is 14 residues. CDR3 nucleotides: TGTGCCAGCAGTTTCATTACTAGCGGGGGTGAGCAGTACTTC. Translating it yields CASSFITSGGEQYF.

CDR3 loop: CASSLRGPINEQFF. The CDR3 region has the DNA TGTGCCAGTAGTCTGAGGGGGCCCATCAATGAGCAGTTCTTC. The genes are TRBV19 and TRBJ2-1, with 7 positions matching TRBD1. V lost 5 bases and J lost 6; bases outside the gene matches: 7. Germline V gene sequence: CDR1 LNHDA, CDR2 SQIVND (reference sequence). This CDR3 has 14 residues.

This sequence joins TRBV7-9 and TRBJ1-3, with TRBD1 matching over 9 bases. In germline, CDR1 is SEHNR, CDR2 FQNEAQ (reference sequence). After removal of 7 bases from V and 0 bases from J, the junction contained 16 bases not matched to a gene. The CDR3 totals 19 residues. The CDR3 DNA follows: TGTGCCAGCACCTTGGGGACAGGGCCCTATCTTGGCTCTGGAAACACCATATATTTT. Encoded protein: CASTLGTGPYLGSGNTIYF.

CDR3 region: CSVEANRGEGYTF. The CDR3 region has the DNA TGCAGCGTTGAAGCGAACAGGGGTGAGGGCTACACCTTC. V is TRBV29-1 and J is TRBJ1-2, with 7 positions matching TRBD1. The V and J ends lost 1 base and 8 bases, in that order; junction bases with no gene match: 7. The germline CDR1 and CDR2 sequences are SQVTM and ANQGSEA. The CDR3 runs to 13 residues.

The chain recombines TRBV7-2 with TRBJ2-7; 9 nucleotides line up with TRBD2. Unmatched junction bases numbered 8, after V lost 2 bases and J lost 6 bases. This CDR3 has 15 amino acids. Germline V gene data show CDR1 as SGHTA and CDR2 as FQGNSA. In DNA, the CDR3 is TGTGCCAGCAGCTTACACGGCGGGGGGGCCACCGAGCAGTACTTC. Its translation is CASSLHGGGATEQYF.